This entry describes one T cell receptor (beta chain). Antigen: not known. These data originate in a study of cytomegalovirus exposure and HLA in healthy donors. The study's findings and limits: Across donors, sequencing depth was assumed by presence/absence analyses to be roughly uniform. Analysis performed later found 16,951 TCR beta sequences associated with HLA alleles at 0.05 false discovery rate.

The primer mix had 60 Vbeta and 13 Jbeta primers. The table came from immunoSEQ multiplex PCR; TCRdb's copy has only in-frame clones and leaves some out. Of under 200,000 clones in the sample, roughly two thirds were seen once. The CDR3 runs to 15 residues. Trimming pared 4 bases from V and 0 bases from J, leaving 8 bases between. Germline CDR1 SGDLS, CDR2 YYNGEE. The chain links TRBV9 to TRBJ2-6; unclear D gene. Sequencing was performed on PBMCs. The receptor comes from a woman aged 18-35 years in good health and CMV-seropositive. The CDR3 DNA reads as TGTGCCAGCAGCTCCCTTTCCTCTGGGGCCAACGTCCTGACTTTC. Its protein product is CASSSLSSGANVLTF.